A selection of T cell receptor beta chains follows, all from one sample in a study of early T cells in non-severe SARS-CoV-2 infection. TCRdb recomputed calls from the 5' RACE reads with MiXCR, one row per CDR3 protein. The sample contains 50,000 or so distinct CDR3 sequences, 3.5% to 4.5% of which appear only once. The material sequenced was whole blood. Receptor source: an adult who was a healthcare worker with PCR-confirmed SARS-CoV-2 infection or an uninfected control (not recorded which). The CDR3 runs from the conserved cysteine through the conserved F or W. A D gene is named only where the DNA matches it firmly. Clone size appears in some rows only: once, few, many, or a class for an expanded clone.

clone size,J gene,V gene,D gene,CDR3 protein,CDR3 DNA
many,TRBJ1-1,TRBV6-5,.,CASSYSSGATVNTEAFF,TGTGCCAGCAGTTACTCGTCCGGGGCAACGGTGAACACTGAAGCTTTCTTT
many,TRBJ1-1,TRBV7-2,.,CASTVPGTEAFF,TGTGCCAGCACCGTCCCGGGCACTGAAGCTTTCTTT
.,TRBJ2-3,TRBV5-1,.,CASSLGGPDNTQYF,TGCGCCAGCAGCTTGGGGGGTCCGGACAATACGCAGTATTTT
many,TRBJ2-1,TRBV4-1,TRBD2,CASSQGPASGIENEQFF,TGCGCCAGCAGCCAAGGGCCGGCTAGCGGGATCGAAAATGAGCAGTTCTTC
.,TRBJ1-1,TRBV12-5,.,CASGLPTEAFF,TGTGCTAGTGGTTTACCCACTGAAGCTTTCTTT
many,TRBJ2-7,TRBV5-1,TRBD1,CASSGSQGAPYEQYF,TGCGCCAGCAGCGGATCACAGGGGGCGCCCTACGAGCAGTACTTC
many,TRBJ1-6,TRBV5-8,.,CASSFEGSKVPLHF,TGTGCCAGCAGCTTCGAGGGCAGTAAAGTCCCCCTCCACTTT
.,TRBJ2-7,TRBV6-6,.,CASSYSGGTYEQYF,TGTGCCAGCAGTTATTCCGGGGGTACCTACGAGCAGTACTTC
many,TRBJ2-3,TRBV4-2,.,CASSQVDRGDTQYF,TGTGCCAGCAGCCAAGTCGACCGCGGGGATACGCAGTATTTT
many,TRBJ2-3,TRBV20-1,.,CSATHQETSTDTQYF,TGCAGTGCTACGCACCAGGAAACTAGCACAGATACGCAGTATTTT
many,TRBJ2-2,TRBV9,TRBD2,CASSVSGGRNTGELFF,TGTGCCAGCAGCGTAAGCGGGGGCCGGAACACCGGGGAGCTGTTTTTT
many,TRBJ2-1,TRBV20-1,TRBD2,CSAGGLAGREQFF,TGCAGTGCTGGCGGGCTAGCGGGCAGGGAGCAGTTCTTC
many,TRBJ2-1,TRBV7-6,.,CASSLTRVYNEQFF,TGTGCCAGCAGCTTAACCAGAGTATACAATGAGCAGTTCTTC